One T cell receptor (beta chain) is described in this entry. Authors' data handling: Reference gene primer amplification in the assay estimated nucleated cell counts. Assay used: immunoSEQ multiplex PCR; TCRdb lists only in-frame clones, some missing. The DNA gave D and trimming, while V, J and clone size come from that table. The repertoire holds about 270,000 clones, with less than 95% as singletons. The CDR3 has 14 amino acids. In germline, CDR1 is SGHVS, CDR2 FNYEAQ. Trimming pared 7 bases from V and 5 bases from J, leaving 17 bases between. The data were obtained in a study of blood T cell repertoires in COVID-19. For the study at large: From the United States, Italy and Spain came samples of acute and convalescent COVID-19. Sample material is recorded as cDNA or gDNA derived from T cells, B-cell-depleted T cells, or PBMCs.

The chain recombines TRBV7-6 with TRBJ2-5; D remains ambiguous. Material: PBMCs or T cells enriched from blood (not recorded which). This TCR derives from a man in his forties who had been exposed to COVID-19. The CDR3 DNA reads TGTGCCAGCATGCCCGAGGAAGCGAGGGAGACCCAGTACTTC. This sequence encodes CASMPEEARETQYF.